The rows below give T cell receptor beta chains drawn from one sample of a study of blood T cell repertoires in COVID-19. Profiling relied on immunoSEQ multiplex PCR, and the TCRdb table lists in-frame clones only, not all of them. The sample lists about 97,000 clones, roughly 85% seen once, with 1.5% to 2% in the top ten. Source material: peripheral blood. The receptors originated from a woman between 65 and 79 years old with active or convalescent COVID-19. Each CDR3 is given with its conserved first and last residue. Fields, in order: CDR3 DNA, CDR3 protein, V gene, J gene, D gene. The D gene is left open where the match is weak.

CDR3nt: TGTGCCAGCAGCTTAGATCTGTACGAGCAGTACTTC
CDR3aa: CASSLDLYEQYF
v_gene: TRBV11-3
j_gene: TRBJ2-7
d_gene: .

CDR3nt: TGTGCCAGCAGCCAAGATCCGTGGCGGGTCCTGACTTTC
CDR3aa: CASSQDPWRVLTF
v_gene: TRBV14
j_gene: TRBJ2-6
d_gene: .

CDR3nt: TGTGCCAGCTCTCTAGGGACAGGGGGATACGGCTACACCTTC
CDR3aa: CASSLGTGGYGYTF
v_gene: TRBV18
j_gene: TRBJ1-2
d_gene: TRBD1

CDR3nt: TGTGCCAGCTCACCGGGACAGGGTAGTAGGGAGACCCAGTACTTC
CDR3aa: CASSPGQGSRETQYF
v_gene: TRBV18
j_gene: TRBJ2-5
d_gene: TRBD1

CDR3nt: TGTGCCAGCAGCCGGGACAGGGGGAATGAAAAACTGTTTTTT
CDR3aa: CASSRDRGNEKLFF
v_gene: TRBV28
j_gene: TRBJ1-4
d_gene: TRBD1

CDR3nt: TGTGCCAGCAGCTTCGACCTGAGCGGGAGGACTGAAGCTTTCTTT
CDR3aa: CASSFDLSGRTEAFF
v_gene: TRBV7-9
j_gene: TRBJ1-1
d_gene: .

CDR3nt: TGTGCCAGCAGTCCCACGCCGAGAGATACGCAGTATTTT
CDR3aa: CASSPTPRDTQYF
v_gene: TRBV28
j_gene: TRBJ2-3
d_gene: .

CDR3nt: TGTGCCAGCAGGCGGGCCGCGGGCACCTACGAGCAGTACTTC
CDR3aa: CASRRAAGTYEQYF
v_gene: TRBV11-2
j_gene: TRBJ2-7
d_gene: .

CDR3nt: TGTGCCAGCAGCCCCGACAGGGCGGAGCAGTACTTC
CDR3aa: CASSPDRAEQYF
v_gene: TRBV4-2
j_gene: TRBJ2-7
d_gene: TRBD1

CDR3nt: TGTGCCAGCAGTAAGGGACAGGGGACTAATCAGCCCCAGCATTTT
CDR3aa: CASSKGQGTNQPQHF
v_gene: TRBV6-5
j_gene: TRBJ1-5
d_gene: TRBD1

CDR3nt: TGTGCCAGCAGCCCGGGGACAGGGGGCGATCAGCCCCAGCATTTT
CDR3aa: CASSPGTGGDQPQHF
v_gene: TRBV3-1/TRBV3-2
j_gene: TRBJ1-5
d_gene: TRBD1

CDR3nt: TGTGCCAGCAGCCTCGGCCACGGGGACTATGGCTACACCTTC
CDR3aa: CASSLGHGDYGYTF
v_gene: TRBV28
j_gene: TRBJ1-2
d_gene: .

CDR3nt: TGTGCCAGCAGTTTGCGCCCTTCCTACAATGAGCAGTTCTTC
CDR3aa: CASSLRPSYNEQFF
v_gene: TRBV27
j_gene: TRBJ2-1
d_gene: .

CDR3nt: TGTGCCACCAGTGATTCCGGGCGGGGGAGGGACTCCTACGAGCAGTACTTC
CDR3aa: CATSDSGRGRDSYEQYF
v_gene: TRBV24-1
j_gene: TRBJ2-7
d_gene: TRBD2

CDR3nt: TGTGCCAGCAGCTTTGGGACGAGGGAGGGCCAGCCCCAGCATTTT
CDR3aa: CASSFGTREGQPQHF
v_gene: TRBV7-2
j_gene: TRBJ1-5
d_gene: .

CDR3nt: TGTGCCAGCAGTCCAGGGGGCTATGGCTACACCTTC
CDR3aa: CASSPGGYGYTF
v_gene: TRBV25-1
j_gene: TRBJ1-2
d_gene: TRBD1

CDR3nt: TGTGCCAGCACGGACAGCTATGGCTACACCTTC
CDR3aa: CASTDSYGYTF
v_gene: TRBV2
j_gene: TRBJ1-2
d_gene: .

CDR3nt: TGTGCCTGGAGTTACGGGATTGGGGGGATAAGCACAGATACGCAGTATTTT
CDR3aa: CAWSYGIGGISTDTQYF
v_gene: TRBV30
j_gene: TRBJ2-3
d_gene: .

CDR3nt: TGTGCCACCAGTGATTCTCTCTATGGCTACACCTTC
CDR3aa: CATSDSLYGYTF
v_gene: TRBV24-1
j_gene: TRBJ1-2
d_gene: .

CDR3nt: TGTGCCAGCAGTGAAGCGCTTGGGCAGGGGAATCAGCCCCAGCATTTT
CDR3aa: CASSEALGQGNQPQHF
v_gene: TRBV2
j_gene: TRBJ1-5
d_gene: .

CDR3nt: TGTGCCAGCAGCCTATATCGGGCGAACACCGGGGAGCTGTTTTTT
CDR3aa: CASSLYRANTGELFF
v_gene: TRBV7-2
j_gene: TRBJ2-2
d_gene: .